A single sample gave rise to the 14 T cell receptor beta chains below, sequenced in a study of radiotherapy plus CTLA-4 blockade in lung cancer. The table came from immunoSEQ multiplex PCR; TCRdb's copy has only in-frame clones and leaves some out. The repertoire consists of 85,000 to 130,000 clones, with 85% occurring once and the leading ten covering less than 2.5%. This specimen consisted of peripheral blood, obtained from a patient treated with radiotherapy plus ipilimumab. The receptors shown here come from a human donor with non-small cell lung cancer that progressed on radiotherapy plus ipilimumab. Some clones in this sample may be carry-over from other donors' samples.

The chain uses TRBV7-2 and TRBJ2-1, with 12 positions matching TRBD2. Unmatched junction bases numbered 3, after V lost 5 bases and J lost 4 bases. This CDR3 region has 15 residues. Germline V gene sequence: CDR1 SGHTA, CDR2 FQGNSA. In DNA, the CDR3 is TGTGCCAGCAGCAGGACTAGCGGGGATTACAATGAGCAGTTCTTC. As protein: CASSRTSGDYNEQFF.

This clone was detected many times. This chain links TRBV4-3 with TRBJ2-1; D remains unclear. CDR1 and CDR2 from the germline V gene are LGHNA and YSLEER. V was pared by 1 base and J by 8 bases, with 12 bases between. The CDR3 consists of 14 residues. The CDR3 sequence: CASSQGLGRYEQFF. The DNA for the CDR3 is TGCGCCAGCAGCCAAGGCCTGGGTAGATATGAGCAGTTCTTC.

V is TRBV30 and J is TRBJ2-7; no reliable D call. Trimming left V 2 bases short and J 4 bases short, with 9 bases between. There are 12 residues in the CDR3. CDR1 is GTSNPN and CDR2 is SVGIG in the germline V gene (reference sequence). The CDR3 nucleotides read TGTGCCTGGAGTTCCCCCGGATACGAGCAGTACTTC. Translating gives CAWSSPGYEQYF. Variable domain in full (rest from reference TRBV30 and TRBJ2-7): SQTIHQWPATLVQPVGSPLSLECTVEGTSNPNLYWYRQAAGRGLQLLFYSVGIGQISSEVPQNLSASRPQDRQFILSSKKLLLSDSGFYLCAWSSPGYEQYFGPGTRLTVT.

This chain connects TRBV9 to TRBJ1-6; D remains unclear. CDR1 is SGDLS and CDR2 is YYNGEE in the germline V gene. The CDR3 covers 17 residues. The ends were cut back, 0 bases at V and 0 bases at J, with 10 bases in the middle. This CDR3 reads CASSVVLLSSYNSPLHF. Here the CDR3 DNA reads TGTGCCAGCAGCGTAGTGCTGTTAAGCTCCTATAATTCACCCCTCCACTTT.

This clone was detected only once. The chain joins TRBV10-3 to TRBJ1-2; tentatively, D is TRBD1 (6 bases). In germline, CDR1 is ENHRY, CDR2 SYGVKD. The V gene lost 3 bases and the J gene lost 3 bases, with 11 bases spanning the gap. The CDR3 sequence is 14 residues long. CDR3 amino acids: CAISDPGDYYGYTF. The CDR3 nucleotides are TGTGCCATCAGTGATCCAGGGGATTACTATGGCTACACCTTC.

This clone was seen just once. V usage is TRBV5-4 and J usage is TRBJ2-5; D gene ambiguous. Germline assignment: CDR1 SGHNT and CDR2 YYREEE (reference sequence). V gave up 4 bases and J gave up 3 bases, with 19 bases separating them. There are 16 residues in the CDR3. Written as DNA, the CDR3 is TGTGCCAGCAGCGGACGTTCCAGGCATACTGAAGAGACCCAGTACTTC. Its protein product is CASSGRSRHTEETQYF.

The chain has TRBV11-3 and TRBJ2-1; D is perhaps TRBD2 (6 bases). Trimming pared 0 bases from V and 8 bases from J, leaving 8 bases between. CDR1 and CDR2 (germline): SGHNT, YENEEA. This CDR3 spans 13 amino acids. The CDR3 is CASSLDSGYEQFF. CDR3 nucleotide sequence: TGTGCCAGCAGCTTAGATAGCGGATATGAGCAGTTCTTC. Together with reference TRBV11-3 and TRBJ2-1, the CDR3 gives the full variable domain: EAGVVQSPRYKIIEKKQPVAFWCNPISGHNTLYWYLQNLGQGPELLIRYENEEAVDDSQLPKDRFSAERLKGVDSTLKIQPAELGDSAVYLCASSLDSGYEQFFGPGTRLTVL.

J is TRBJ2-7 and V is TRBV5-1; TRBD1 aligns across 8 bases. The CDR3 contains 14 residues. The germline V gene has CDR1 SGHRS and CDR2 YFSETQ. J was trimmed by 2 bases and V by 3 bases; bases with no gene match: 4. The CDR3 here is CASSSQGAAYEQYF. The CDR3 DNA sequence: TGCGCCAGCAGCTCCCAGGGGGCGGCCTACGAGCAGTACTTC. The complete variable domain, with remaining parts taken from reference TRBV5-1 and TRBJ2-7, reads KAGVTQTPRYLIKTRGQQVTLSCSPISGHRSVSWYQQTPGQGLQFLFEYFSETQRNKGNFPGRFSGRQFSNSRSEMNVSTLELGDSALYLCASSSQGAAYEQYFGPGTRLTVT.

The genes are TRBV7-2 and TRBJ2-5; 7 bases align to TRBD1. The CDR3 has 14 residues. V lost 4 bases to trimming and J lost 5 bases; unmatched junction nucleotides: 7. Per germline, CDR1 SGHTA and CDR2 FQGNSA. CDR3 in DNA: TGTGCCAGCAGCTCTAACAGGGGTAGGGAGACCCAGTACTTC. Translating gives CASSSNRGRETQYF.

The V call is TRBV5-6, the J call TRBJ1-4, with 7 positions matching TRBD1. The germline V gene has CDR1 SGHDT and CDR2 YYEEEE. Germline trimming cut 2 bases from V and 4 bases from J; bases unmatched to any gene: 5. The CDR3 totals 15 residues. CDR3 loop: CASSLRDRRNEKLFF. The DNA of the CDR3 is TGTGCCAGCAGCTTACGGGACAGACGTAATGAAAAACTGTTTTTT.

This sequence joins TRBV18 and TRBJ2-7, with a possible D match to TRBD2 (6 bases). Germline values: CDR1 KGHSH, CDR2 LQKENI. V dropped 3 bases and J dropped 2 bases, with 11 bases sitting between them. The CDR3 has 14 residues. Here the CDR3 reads CASSPGTQTYEQYF. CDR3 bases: TGTGCCAGCTCACCCGGGACTCAAACCTACGAGCAGTACTTC.

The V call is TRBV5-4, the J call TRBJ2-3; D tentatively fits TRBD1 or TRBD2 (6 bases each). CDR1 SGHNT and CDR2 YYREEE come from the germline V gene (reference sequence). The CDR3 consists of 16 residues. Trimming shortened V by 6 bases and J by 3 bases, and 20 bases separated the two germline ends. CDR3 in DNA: TGTGCCAGCACACCCGAGTCGGGGGCTCGGACAGATACGCAGTATTTT. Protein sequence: CASTPESGARTDTQYF.

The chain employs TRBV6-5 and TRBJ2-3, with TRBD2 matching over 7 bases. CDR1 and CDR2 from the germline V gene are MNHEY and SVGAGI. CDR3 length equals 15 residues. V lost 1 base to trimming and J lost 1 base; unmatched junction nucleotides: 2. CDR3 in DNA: TGTGCCAGCAGTTACTGGGCGGGGGGCACAGATACGCAGTATTTT. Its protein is CASSYWAGGTDTQYF.

The CDR3 loop is CASSQVARTGKLEQYF. The DNA of the CDR3 is TGTGCCAGCAGCCAAGTAGCCCGGACAGGGAAATTAGAGCAGTACTTC. The chain links TRBV4-2 to TRBJ2-7; 8 nucleotides match TRBD1. The CDR3 spans 16 residues. The germline CDR1 and CDR2 sequences are LGHNA and YNFKEQ. The junction had 12 bases not matched to a gene; V was cut back by 1 base and J by 7 bases.